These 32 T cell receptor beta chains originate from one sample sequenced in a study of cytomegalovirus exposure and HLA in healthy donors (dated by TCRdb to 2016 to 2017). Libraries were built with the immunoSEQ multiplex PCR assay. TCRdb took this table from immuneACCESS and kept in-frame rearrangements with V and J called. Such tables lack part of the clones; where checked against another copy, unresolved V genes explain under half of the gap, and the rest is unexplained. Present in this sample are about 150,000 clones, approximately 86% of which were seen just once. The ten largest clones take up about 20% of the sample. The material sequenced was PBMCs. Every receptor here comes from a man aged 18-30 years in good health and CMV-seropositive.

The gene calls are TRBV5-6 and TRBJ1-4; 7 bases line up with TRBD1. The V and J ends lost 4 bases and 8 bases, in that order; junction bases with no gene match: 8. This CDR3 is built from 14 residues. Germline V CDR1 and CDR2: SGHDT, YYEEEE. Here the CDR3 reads CASSADRAGEKLFF. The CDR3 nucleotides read TGTGCCAGCAGCGCTGACAGGGCAGGGGAAAAACTGTTTTTT.

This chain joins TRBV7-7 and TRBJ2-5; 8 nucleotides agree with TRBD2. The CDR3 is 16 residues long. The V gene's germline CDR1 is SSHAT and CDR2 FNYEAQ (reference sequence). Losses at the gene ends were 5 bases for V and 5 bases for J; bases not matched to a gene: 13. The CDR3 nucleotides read TGTGCCAGCAGCGCCCTCTCCAGCGGGGGAGGTGAGACCCAGTACTTC. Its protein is CASSALSSGGGETQYF.

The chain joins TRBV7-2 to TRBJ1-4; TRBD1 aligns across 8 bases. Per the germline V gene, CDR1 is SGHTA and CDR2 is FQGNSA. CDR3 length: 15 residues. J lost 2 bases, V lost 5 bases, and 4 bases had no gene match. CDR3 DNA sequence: TGTGCCAGCAGCCGGACAGGGCTGACTAATGAAAAACTGTTTTTT. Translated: CASSRTGLTNEKLFF.

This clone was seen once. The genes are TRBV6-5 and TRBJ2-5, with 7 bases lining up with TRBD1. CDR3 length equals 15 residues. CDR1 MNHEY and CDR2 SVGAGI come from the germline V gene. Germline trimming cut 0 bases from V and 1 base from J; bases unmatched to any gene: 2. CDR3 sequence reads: CASSYSTGSQETQYF. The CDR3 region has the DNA TGTGCCAGCAGTTACTCGACAGGGAGCCAAGAGACCCAGTACTTC.

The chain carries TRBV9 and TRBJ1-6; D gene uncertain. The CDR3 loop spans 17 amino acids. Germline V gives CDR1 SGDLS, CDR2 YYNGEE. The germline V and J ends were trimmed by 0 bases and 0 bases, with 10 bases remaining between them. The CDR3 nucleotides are TGTGCCAGCAGCGTAGCGGGGTCAAGCTCCTATAATTCACCCCTCCACTTT. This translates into CASSVAGSSSYNSPLHF.

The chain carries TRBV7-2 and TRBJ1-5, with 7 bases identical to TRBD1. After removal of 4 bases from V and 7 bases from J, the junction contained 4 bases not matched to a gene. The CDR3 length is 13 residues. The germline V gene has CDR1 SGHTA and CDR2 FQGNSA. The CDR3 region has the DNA TGTGCCAGCAGCTCCGACAGGGAACAGCCCCAGCATTTT. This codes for CASSSDREQPQHF.

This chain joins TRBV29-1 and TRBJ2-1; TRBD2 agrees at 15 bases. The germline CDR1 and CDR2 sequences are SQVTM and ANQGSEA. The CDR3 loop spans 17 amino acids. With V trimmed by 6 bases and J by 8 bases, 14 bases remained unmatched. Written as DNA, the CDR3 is TGCAGCGTAGCGGGACTAGCGGGAGGAAGTCCTATCGATGAGCAGTTCTTC. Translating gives CSVAGLAGGSPIDEQFF.

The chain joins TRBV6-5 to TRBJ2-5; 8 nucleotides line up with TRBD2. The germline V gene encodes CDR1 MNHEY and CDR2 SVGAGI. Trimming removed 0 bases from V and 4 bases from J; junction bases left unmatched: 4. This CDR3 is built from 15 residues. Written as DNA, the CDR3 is TGTGCCAGCAGTTACTCTGGACTAGCAGTAGAGACCCAGTACTTC. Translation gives CASSYSGLAVETQYF.

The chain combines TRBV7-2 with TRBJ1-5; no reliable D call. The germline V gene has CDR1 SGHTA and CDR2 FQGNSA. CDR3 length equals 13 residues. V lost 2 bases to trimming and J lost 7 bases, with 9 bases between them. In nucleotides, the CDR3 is TGTGCCAGCAGCTTACGTGGGGAGCAGCCCCAGCATTTT. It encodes CASSLRGEQPQHF.

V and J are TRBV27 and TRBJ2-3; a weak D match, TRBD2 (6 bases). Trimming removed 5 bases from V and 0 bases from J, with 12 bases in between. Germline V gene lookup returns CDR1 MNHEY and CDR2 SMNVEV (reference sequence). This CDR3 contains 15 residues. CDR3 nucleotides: TGTGCCAGCAGTCGGGGGTTGTCTAGCACAGATACGCAGTATTTT. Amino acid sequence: CASSRGLSSTDTQYF.

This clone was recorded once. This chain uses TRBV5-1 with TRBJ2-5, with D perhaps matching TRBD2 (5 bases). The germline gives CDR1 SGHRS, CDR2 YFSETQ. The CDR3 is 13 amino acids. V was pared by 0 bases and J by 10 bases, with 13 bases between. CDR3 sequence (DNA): TGCGCCAGCAGCTTGGGGGGAGCCAACCTCCAGTACTTC. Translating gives CASSLGGANLQYF.

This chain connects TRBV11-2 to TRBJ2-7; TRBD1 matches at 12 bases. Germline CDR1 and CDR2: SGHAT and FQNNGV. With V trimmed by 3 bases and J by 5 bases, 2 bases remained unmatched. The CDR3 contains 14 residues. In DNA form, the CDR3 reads TGTGCCAGCAGCTTTGGGACAGGGGGCGACGAGCAGTACTTC. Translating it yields CASSFGTGGDEQYF. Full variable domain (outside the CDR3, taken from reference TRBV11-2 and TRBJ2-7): EAGVAQSPRYKIIEKRQSVAFWCNPISGHATLYWYQQILGQGPKLLIQFQNNGVVDDSQLPKDRFSAERLKGVDSTLKIQPAKLEDSAVYLCASSFGTGGDEQYFGPGTRLTVT.

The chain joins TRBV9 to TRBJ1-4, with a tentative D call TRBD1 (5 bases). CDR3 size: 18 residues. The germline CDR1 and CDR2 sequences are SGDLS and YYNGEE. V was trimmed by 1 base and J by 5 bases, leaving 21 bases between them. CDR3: CASSVSLLGGTDNEKLFF. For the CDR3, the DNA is TGTGCCAGCAGCGTATCGCTCTTGGGCGGGACCGACAATGAAAAACTGTTTTTT.

CDR3 amino acids: CATTNVPTGKLSGANVLTF. Here the CDR3 DNA reads TGTGCCACCACAAACGTCCCGACAGGTAAACTCTCTGGGGCCAACGTCCTGACTTTC. This chain connects TRBV19 to TRBJ2-6, with D maybe TRBD1 (6 bases). The germline V gene encodes CDR1 LNHDA and CDR2 SQIVND (reference sequence). The CDR3 sequence is 19 residues long. V lost 10 bases, J lost 0 bases, and 25 bases lay in between. Complete variable domain (other parts from reference TRBV19 and TRBJ2-6): DGGITQSPKYLFRKEGQNVTLSCEQNLNHDAMYWYRQDPGQGLRLIYYSQIVNDFQKGDIAEGYSVSREKKESFPLTVTSAQKNPTAFYLCATTNVPTGKLSGANVLTFGAGSRLTVL.

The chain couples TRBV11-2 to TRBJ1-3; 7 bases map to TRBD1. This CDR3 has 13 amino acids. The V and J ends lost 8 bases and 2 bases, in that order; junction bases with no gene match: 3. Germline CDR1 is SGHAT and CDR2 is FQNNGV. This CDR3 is CASATGTGNTIYF. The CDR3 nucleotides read TGTGCCAGCGCGACAGGGACTGGAAACACCATATATTTT.

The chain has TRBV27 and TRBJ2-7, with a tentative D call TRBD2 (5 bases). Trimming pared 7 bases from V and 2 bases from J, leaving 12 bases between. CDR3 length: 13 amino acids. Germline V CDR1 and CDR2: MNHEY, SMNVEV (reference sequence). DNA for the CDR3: TGTGCCAGCACTCCCACGGGGACCTACGAGCAGTACTTC. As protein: CASTPTGTYEQYF.

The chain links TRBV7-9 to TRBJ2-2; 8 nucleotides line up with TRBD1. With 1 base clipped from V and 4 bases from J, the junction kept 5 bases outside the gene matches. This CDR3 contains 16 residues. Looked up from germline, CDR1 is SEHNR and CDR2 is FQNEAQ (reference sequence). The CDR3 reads CASSLGQGSSTGELFF. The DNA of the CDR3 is TGTGCCAGCAGCTTAGGACAGGGGAGTTCCACCGGGGAGCTGTTTTTT.

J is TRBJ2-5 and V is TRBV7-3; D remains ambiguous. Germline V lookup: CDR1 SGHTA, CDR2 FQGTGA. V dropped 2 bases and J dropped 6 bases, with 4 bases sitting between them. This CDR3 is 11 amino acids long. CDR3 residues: CASSLGQTQYF. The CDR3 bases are TGTGCCAGCAGCTTAGGGCAGACCCAGTACTTC. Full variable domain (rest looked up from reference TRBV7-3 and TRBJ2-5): GAGVSQTPSNKVTEKGKYVELRCDPISGHTALYWYRQSLGQGPEFLIYFQGTGAADDSGLPNDRFFAVRPEGSVSTLKIQRTERGDSAVYLCASSLGQTQYFGPGTRLLVL.

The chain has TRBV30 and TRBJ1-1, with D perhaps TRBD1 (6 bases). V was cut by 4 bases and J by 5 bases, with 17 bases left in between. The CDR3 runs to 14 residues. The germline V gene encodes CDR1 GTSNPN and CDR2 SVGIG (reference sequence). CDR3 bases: TGTGCCTGGAATGAGGGGGTTCTGGGGACTGAAGCTTTCTTT. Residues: CAWNEGVLGTEAFF.

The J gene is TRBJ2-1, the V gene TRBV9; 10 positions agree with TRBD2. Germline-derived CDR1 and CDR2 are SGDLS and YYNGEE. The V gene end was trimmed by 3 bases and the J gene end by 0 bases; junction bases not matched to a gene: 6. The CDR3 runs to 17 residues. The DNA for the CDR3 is TGTGCCAGCAGCGGGCTTTCTAGCGGGAGCTCCTACAATGAGCAGTTCTTC. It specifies CASSGLSSGSSYNEQFF. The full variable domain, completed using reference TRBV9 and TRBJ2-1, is DSGVTQTPKHLITATGQRVTLRCSPRSGDLSVYWYQQSLDQGLQFLIQYYNGEERAKGNILERFSAQQFPDLHSELNLSSLELGDSALYFCASSGLSSGSSYNEQFFGPGTRLTVL.

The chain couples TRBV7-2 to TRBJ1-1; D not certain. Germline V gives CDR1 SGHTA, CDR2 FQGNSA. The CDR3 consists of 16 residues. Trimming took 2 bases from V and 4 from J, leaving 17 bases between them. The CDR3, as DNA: TGTGCCAGCAGCTTACAAGGTCCGGGTGTCCGCACTGAAGCTTTCTTT. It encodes CASSLQGPGVRTEAFF.

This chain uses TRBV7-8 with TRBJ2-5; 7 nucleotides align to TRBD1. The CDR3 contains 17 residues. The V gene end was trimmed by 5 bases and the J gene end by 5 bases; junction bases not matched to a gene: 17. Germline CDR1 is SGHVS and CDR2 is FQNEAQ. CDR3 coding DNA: TGTGCCAGCAGCAACGGACAGGCCCACATCTCGGGGGAGACCCAGTACTTC. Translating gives CASSNGQAHISGETQYF.

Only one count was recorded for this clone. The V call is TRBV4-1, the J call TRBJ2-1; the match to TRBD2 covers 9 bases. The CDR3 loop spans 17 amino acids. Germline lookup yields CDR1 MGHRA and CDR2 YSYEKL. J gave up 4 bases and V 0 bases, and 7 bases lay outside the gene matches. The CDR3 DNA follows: TGCGCCAGCAGCCAAGACCCCAGCGGGGGGAGTTACAATGAGCAGTTCTTC. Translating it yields CASSQDPSGGSYNEQFF.

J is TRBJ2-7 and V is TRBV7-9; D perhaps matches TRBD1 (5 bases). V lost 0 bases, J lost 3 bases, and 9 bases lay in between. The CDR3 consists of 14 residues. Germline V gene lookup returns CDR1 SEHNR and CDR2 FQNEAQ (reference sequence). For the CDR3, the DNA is TGTGCCAGCAGCTTAGCCACAGGTTTCTACGAGCAGTACTTC. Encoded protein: CASSLATGFYEQYF.

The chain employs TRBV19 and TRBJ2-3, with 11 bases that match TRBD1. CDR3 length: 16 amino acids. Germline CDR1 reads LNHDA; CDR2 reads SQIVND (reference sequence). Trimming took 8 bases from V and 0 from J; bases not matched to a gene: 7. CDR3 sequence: CASRDRGTTSTDTQYF. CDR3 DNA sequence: TGTGCCAGTCGGGACAGGGGGACCACTAGCACAGATACGCAGTATTTT.

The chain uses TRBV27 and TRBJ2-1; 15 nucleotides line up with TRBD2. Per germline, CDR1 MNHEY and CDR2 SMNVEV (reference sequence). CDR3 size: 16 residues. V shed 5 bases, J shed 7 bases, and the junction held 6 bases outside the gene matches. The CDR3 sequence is CASSRTGTSGRNEQFF. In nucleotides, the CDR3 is TGTGCCAGCAGTCGGACCGGGACTAGCGGGAGGAATGAGCAGTTCTTC.

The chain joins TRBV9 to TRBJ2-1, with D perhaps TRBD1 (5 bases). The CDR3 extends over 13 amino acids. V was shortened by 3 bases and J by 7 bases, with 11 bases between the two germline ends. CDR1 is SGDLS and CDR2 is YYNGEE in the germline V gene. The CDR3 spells CASSDDSPNEQFF. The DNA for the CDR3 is TGTGCCAGCAGCGACGACAGTCCGAATGAGCAGTTCTTC. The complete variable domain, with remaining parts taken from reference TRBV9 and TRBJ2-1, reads DSGVTQTPKHLITATGQRVTLRCSPRSGDLSVYWYQQSLDQGLQFLIQYYNGEERAKGNILERFSAQQFPDLHSELNLSSLELGDSALYFCASSDDSPNEQFFGPGTRLTVL.

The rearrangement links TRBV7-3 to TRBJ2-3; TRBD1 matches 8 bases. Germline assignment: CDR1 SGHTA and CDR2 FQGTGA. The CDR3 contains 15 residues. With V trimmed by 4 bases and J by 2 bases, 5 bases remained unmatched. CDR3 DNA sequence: TGTGCCAGCAGCTCAGGGGGCGGGTACACAGATACGCAGTATTTT. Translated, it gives CASSSGGGYTDTQYF.

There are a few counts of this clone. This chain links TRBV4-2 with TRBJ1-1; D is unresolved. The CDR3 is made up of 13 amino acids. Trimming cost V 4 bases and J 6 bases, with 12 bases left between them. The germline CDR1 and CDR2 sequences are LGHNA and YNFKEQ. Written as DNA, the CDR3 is TGTGCCAGCAGCCCTTCCGGAACAGCTGAAGCTTTCTTT. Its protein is CASSPSGTAEAFF.

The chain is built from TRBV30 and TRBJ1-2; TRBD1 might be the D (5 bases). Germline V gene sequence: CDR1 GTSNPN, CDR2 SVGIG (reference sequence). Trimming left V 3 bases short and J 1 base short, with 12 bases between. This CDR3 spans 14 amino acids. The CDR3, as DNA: TGTGCCTGGAGCGCTGGACACCATAACTATGGCTACACCTTC. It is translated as CAWSAGHHNYGYTF.

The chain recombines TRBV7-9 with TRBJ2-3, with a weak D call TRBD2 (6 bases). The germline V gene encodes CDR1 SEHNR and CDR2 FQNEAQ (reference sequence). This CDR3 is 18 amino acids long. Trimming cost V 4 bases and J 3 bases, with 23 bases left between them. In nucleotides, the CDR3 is TGTGCCAGCAGCTACCTCCCCGGGACTGGCCCAAATACAGATACGCAGTATTTT. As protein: CASSYLPGTGPNTDTQYF. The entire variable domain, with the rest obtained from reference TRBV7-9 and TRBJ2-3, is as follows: DTGVSQNPRHKITKRGQNVTFRCDPISEHNRLYWYRQTLGQGPEFLTYFQNEAQLEKSRLLSDRFSAERPKGSFSTLEIQRTEQGDSAMYLCASSYLPGTGPNTDTQYFGPGTRLTVL.

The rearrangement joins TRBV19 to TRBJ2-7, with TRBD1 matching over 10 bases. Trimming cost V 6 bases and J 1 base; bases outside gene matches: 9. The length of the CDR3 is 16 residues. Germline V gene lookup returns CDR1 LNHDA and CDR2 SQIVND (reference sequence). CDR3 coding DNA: TGTGCCAGTAGCCACCTGGGGACAGGGGCGTCCTACGAGCAGTACTTC. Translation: CASSHLGTGASYEQYF.